What follows are 14 T cell receptor beta chains derived from one specimen sequenced in a study of post-analysis software for immune sequencing data. Whole-study results and caveats: Among several TRBV segments more frequent in patients than controls were TRBV5-6, TRBV5-1 and TRBV20-1.

Incorporated into the TCR beta cDNA libraries were unique molecular identifiers, which served to reduce PCR and sequencing biases. Each CDR3 protein gets one entry after TCRdb re-called the PCR reads with MiXCR. The sample lists a few hundred thousand distinct CDR3 sequences, about a third occurring once. Their antigen targets remain unknown. Input material: blood. These receptors came from a girl younger than 18 with multiple sclerosis.

The chain has TRBV6-5 and TRBJ2-2, with 7 bases fitting TRBD1. Germline assignment: CDR1 MNHEY and CDR2 SVGAGI. This CDR3 is 15 amino acids long. Trimming at V came to 8 bases and at J to 3 bases, leaving 9 bases not matched to a gene. Here the CDR3 reads CASYRGTADTGELFF. The CDR3 DNA sequence: TGTGCCAGCTATAGAGGGACAGCCGACACCGGGGAGCTGTTTTTT.

This clonotype was counted many times. The germline gene is not matched at one end of the junction; a read error may be the cause. CDR3 amino acids: CASSPGQETQYF. The CDR3 coding sequence is TGCGCCAGCAGCCCGGGCCAAGAGACCCAGTACTTC. The J gene is TRBJ2-5, the V gene TRBV18, with unresolved D. CDR3 size: 12 residues. CDR1 and CDR2 (germline): KGHSH, LQKENI. Filled out from reference TRBV18 and TRBJ2-5, the complete variable domain reads NAGVMQNPRHLVRRRGQEARLRCSPMKGHSHVYWYRQLPEEGLKFMVYLQKENIIDESGMPKERFSAEFPKEGPSILRIQQVVRGDSAAYFCASSPGQETQYFGPGTRLLVL.

This sequence joins TRBV3-1 and TRBJ2-3, with D perhaps matching TRBD1 (6 bases). Germline CDR1 is LGHDT and CDR2 is YNNKEL (reference sequence). V shed 3 bases and J shed 2 bases, with 15 bases lying between them. There are 16 residues in the CDR3. Written as DNA, the CDR3 is TGTGCCAGCAGCCACGTGTTACAGGGCCTCACAGATACGCAGTATTTT. This translates into CASSHVLQGLTDTQYF.

This clonotype was observed a handful of times. This chain joins TRBV20-1 and TRBJ1-6; D might be TRBD1 (6 bases). CDR3 length: 14 residues. In germline, CDR1 is DFQATT, CDR2 SNEGSKA (reference sequence). Trimming pared 2 bases from V and 7 bases from J, leaving 12 bases between. Written as DNA, the CDR3 is TGCAGTGCTAGACGGGGGGCGGTAAATTCACCCCTCCACTTT. This sequence encodes CSARRGAVNSPLHF.

This clonotype was detected many times. The chain has TRBV5-1 and TRBJ2-7; D is ambiguous. Germline CDR1 reads SGHRS; CDR2 reads YFSETQ. V dropped 0 bases and J dropped 0 bases, with 7 bases sitting between them. The CDR3 has 14 amino acids. Here the CDR3 DNA reads TGCGCCAGCAGCTTGGCCGAGCGCTCCTACGAGCAGTACTTC. Its translation is CASSLAERSYEQYF.

The J gene is TRBJ2-4, the V gene TRBV3-1; no firm D call. The CDR3 is 12 amino acids. The germline CDR1 and CDR2 sequences are LGHDT and YNNKEL (reference sequence). Trimming pared 5 bases from V and 15 bases from J, leaving 17 bases between. This CDR3 is CASSSSWGSRYF. Here the CDR3 DNA reads TGTGCCAGCAGCTCGAGTTGGGGTTCGCGGTACTTC.

This clonotype appeared a few times. The rearrangement links TRBV6-5 to TRBJ1-2; perhaps TRBD1 as D (5 bases). Germline CDR1 is MNHEY and CDR2 is SVGAGI. The length of the CDR3 is 11 residues. Trimming removed 10 bases at V and 8 bases at J, with 14 bases between. Here the CDR3 reads CATFGGTGYTF. In DNA, the CDR3 is TGTGCCACCTTTGGGGGGACCGGCTACACCTTC.

The chain joins TRBV6-1 to TRBJ2-1; 7 positions agree with TRBD2. The CDR3 loop spans 17 amino acids. Germline lookup yields CDR1 MNHNS and CDR2 SASEGT. V shed 7 bases and J 5 bases; nucleotides not matched to a gene: 17. This CDR3 is CASNDQGSGVRHNEQFF. The CDR3 DNA follows: TGTGCCAGCAACGACCAAGGGAGCGGGGTACGGCACAATGAGCAGTTCTTC.

This clonotype occurred a few times. The CDR3 is CSASQIGQISTDTQYF. CDR3 nucleotide sequence: TGCAGTGCTAGCCAAATCGGGCAAATTAGCACAGATACGCAGTATTTT. The V and J genes are TRBV20-1 and TRBJ2-3; D is ambiguous. The CDR3 spans 16 residues. Germline CDR1 is DFQATT and CDR2 is SNEGSKA (reference sequence). Trimming stripped 3 bases from V and 0 bases from J, with 16 bases between.

V gene TRBV7-8 combines with J gene TRBJ1-1, with D uncertain. This CDR3 region has 13 residues. V lost 5 bases and J 6 bases, leaving 13 bases between the germline ends. CDR1 and CDR2 from the germline V gene are SGHVS and FQNEAQ. The CDR3 sequence: CASSEHTTAEAFF. CDR3 DNA sequence: TGTGCCAGCAGCGAACATACGACCGCTGAAGCTTTCTTT. The entire variable domain, with the rest obtained from reference TRBV7-8 and TRBJ1-1, is as follows: GAGVSQSPRYKVAKRGQDVALRCDPISGHVSLFWYQQALGQGPEFLTYFQNEAQLDKSGLPSDRFFAERPEGSVSTLKIQRTQQEDSAVYLCASSEHTTAEAFFGQGTRLTVV.

The V and J genes are TRBV5-1 and TRBJ1-2; 9 bases are shared with TRBD1. Looked up from germline, CDR1 is SGHRS and CDR2 is YFSETQ. The V segment lost 3 bases and the J segment 6 bases; nucleotides outside the gene matches: 6. The CDR3 runs 14 residues. The CDR3 DNA reads as TGCGCCAGCAGCTCGGGACAGGGCCGAGATGGCTACACCTTC. It yields the protein CASSSGQGRDGYTF.

This clonotype was detected only a few times. The V call is TRBV20-1, the J call TRBJ2-1, with D possibly being TRBD2 (6 bases). The CDR3 contains 13 residues. V lost 0 bases, J lost 7 bases, and 10 bases lay in between. Germline lookup yields CDR1 DFQATT and CDR2 SNEGSKA (reference sequence). Here the CDR3 reads CSAREAGGNEQFF. The CDR3, as DNA: TGCAGTGCTAGAGAAGCCGGGGGAAATGAGCAGTTCTTC.

In its sample, this clonotype was seen a few times. The rearrangement joins TRBV12-5 to TRBJ2-5; D call uncertain. Germline assignment: CDR1 LGHNT and CDR2 FRNRAP. Trimming stripped 0 bases from V and 6 bases from J, with 5 bases between. This CDR3 is 12 amino acids long. The chain's CDR3 is CASGLVWKTQYF. CDR3 coding DNA: TGTGCTAGTGGTTTGGTATGGAAGACCCAGTACTTC.

The table lists this clonotype with a few counts. J is TRBJ2-7 and V is TRBV6-2 or TRBV6-3; TRBD2 agrees at 8 bases. Germline CDR1 reads MNHEY; CDR2 reads SVGEGT. Trimming cost V 2 bases and J 3 bases; bases outside gene matches: 6. This CDR3 is built from 15 residues. The CDR3 DNA is TGTGCCAGCAGTTACCCCTTAGCGGGGTACTACGAGCAGTACTTC. It is translated as CASSYPLAGYYEQYF.